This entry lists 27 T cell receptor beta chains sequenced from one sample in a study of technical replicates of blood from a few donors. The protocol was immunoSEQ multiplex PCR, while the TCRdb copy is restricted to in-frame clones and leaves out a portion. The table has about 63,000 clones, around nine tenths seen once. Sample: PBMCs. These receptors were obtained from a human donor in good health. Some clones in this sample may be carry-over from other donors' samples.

CDR3 region: CASSQERKRGGEQFF. CDR3 bases: TGCGCCAGCAGCCAAGAACGGAAGCGGGGTGGGGAGCAGTTCTTC. V gene TRBV4-3 combines with J gene TRBJ2-1, with 7 bases lining up with TRBD2. V shed 0 bases and J 10 bases; nucleotides not matched to a gene: 9. The V gene's germline CDR1 is LGHNA and CDR2 YSLEER. The CDR3 sequence is 15 residues long.

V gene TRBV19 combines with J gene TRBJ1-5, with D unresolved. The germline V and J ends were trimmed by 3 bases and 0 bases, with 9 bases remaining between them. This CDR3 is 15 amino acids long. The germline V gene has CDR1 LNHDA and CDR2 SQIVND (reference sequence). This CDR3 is CASSIVVSSNQPQHF. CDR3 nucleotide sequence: TGTGCCAGTAGTATTGTAGTAAGTAGCAATCAGCCCCAGCATTTT.

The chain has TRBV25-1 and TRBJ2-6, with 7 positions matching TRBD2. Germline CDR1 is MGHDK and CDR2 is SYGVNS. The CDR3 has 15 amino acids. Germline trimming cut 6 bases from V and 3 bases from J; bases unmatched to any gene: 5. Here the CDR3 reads CASSRSGGGANVLTF. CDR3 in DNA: TGTGCCAGCAGCCGGTCGGGGGGTGGGGCCAACGTCCTGACTTTC.

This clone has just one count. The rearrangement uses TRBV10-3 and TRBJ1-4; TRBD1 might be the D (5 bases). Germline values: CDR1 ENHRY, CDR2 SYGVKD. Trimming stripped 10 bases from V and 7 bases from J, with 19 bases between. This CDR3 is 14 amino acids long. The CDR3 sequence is CATGKLGGTEKLFF. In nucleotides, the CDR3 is TGTGCCACCGGCAAGCTGGGGGGTACTGAAAAACTGTTTTTT.

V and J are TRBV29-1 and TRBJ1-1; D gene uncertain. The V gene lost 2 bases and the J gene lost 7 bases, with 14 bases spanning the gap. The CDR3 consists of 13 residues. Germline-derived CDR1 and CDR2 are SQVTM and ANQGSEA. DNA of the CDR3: TGCAGCGTTGAATCTTCCACACGCGGTGAAGCTTTCTTT. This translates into CSVESSTRGEAFF.

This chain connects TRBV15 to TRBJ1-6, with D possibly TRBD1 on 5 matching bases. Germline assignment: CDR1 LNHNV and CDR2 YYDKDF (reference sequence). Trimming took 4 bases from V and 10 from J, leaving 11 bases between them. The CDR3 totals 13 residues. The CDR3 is CATSMGGFSPLHF. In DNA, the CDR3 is TGTGCCACCAGCATGGGGGGATTCTCACCCCTCCACTTT.

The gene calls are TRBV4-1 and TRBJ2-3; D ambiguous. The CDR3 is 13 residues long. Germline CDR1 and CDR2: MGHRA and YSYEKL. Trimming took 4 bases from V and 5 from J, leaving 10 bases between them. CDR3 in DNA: TGCGCCAGCAGCCTAGCCCTGATAGATACGCAGTATTTT. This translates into CASSLALIDTQYF.

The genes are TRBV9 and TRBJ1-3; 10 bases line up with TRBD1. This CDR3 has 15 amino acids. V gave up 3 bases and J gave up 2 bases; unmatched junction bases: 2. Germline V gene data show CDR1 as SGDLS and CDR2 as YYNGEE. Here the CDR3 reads CASSAGTGAGNTIYF. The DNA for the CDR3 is TGTGCCAGCAGCGCGGGGACAGGGGCTGGAAACACCATATATTTT.

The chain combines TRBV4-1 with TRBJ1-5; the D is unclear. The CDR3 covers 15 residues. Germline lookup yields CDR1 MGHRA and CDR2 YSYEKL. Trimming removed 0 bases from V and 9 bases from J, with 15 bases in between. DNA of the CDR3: TGCGCCAGCAGCCAAGATAGTGCGGGATACAGGCCCCAGCATTTT. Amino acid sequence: CASSQDSAGYRPQHF.

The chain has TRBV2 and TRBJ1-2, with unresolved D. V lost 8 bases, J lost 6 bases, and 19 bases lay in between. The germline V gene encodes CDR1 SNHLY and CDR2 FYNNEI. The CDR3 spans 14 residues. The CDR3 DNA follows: TGTGCCAGCGAGGGAGAGGCGAGAAGTCATGGCTACACCTTC. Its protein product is CASEGEARSHGYTF. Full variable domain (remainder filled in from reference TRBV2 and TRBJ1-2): EPEVTQTPSHQVTQMGQEVILRCVPISNHLYFYWYRQILGQKVEFLVSFYNNEISEKSEIFDDQFSVERPDGSNFTLKIRSTKLEDSAMYFCASEGEARSHGYTFGSGTRLTVV.

The CDR3 nucleotides are TGTGCCAGCAGTTGGCTCGAATCCTACAATGAGCAGTTCTTC. As protein: CASSWLESYNEQFF. This chain connects TRBV6-5 to TRBJ2-1, with D uncertain. Germline CDR1 reads MNHEY; CDR2 reads SVGAGI. There are 14 residues in the CDR3. V lost 4 bases and J 1 base, leaving 8 bases between the germline ends.

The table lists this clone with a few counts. The CDR3 reads CASSPGQGTNSPLHF. In DNA form, the CDR3 reads TGTGCCAGCTCACCGGGGCAGGGCACTAATTCACCCCTCCACTTT. This chain joins TRBV18 and TRBJ1-6, with D perhaps matching TRBD1 (5 bases). The V gene's germline CDR1 is KGHSH and CDR2 LQKENI. V lost 3 bases, J lost 6 bases, and 12 bases lay in between. This CDR3 is built from 15 residues.

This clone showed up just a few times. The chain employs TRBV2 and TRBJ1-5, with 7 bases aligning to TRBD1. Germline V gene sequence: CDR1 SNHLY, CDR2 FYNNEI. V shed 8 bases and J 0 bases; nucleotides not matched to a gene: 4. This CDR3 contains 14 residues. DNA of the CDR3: TGTGCCAGCGGGGACAGTAATAGCAATCAGCCCCAGCATTTT. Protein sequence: CASGDSNSNQPQHF. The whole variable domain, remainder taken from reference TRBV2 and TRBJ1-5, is EPEVTQTPSHQVTQMGQEVILRCVPISNHLYFYWYRQILGQKVEFLVSFYNNEISEKSEIFDDQFSVERPDGSNFTLKIRSTKLEDSAMYFCASGDSNSNQPQHFGDGTRLSIL.

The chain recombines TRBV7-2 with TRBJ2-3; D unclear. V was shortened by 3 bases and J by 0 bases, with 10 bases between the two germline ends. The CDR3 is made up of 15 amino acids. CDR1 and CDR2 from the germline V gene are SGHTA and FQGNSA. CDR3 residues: CASSLLSLSTDTQYF. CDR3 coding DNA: TGTGCCAGCAGCTTGCTTAGCCTGAGCACAGATACGCAGTATTTT.

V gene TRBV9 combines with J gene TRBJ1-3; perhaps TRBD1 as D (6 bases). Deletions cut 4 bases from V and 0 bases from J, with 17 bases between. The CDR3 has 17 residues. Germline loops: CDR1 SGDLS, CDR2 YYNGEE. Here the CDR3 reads CASSPGQNSLSGNTIYF. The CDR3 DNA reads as TGTGCCAGCAGCCCAGGACAGAACTCCCTCTCTGGAAACACCATATATTTT. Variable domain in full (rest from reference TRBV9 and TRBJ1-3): DSGVTQTPKHLITATGQRVTLRCSPRSGDLSVYWYQQSLDQGLQFLIQYYNGEERAKGNILERFSAQQFPDLHSELNLSSLELGDSALYFCASSPGQNSLSGNTIYFGEGSWLTVV.

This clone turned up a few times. As DNA, the CDR3 is TGTGCCAGCAGCTTGTCGGGCAATCAGCCCCAGCATTTT. This codes for CASSLSGNQPQHF. The chain employs TRBV7-9 and TRBJ1-5; D unclear. Germline CDR1 SEHNR, CDR2 FQNEAQ (reference sequence). V lost 3 bases and J 2 bases, leaving 5 bases between the germline ends. CDR3 length: 13 residues.

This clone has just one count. CDR3 sequence (DNA): TGTGCCAGCAGTTATCCCGGGACTAGCGGTTTCTACGAGCAGTACTTC. It translates to CASSYPGTSGFYEQYF. The chain uses TRBV6-6 and TRBJ2-7; 11 nucleotides align to TRBD2. J lost 3 bases, V lost 3 bases, and 7 bases had no gene match. The CDR3 is 16 residues long. Per the germline V gene, CDR1 is MNHNY and CDR2 is SVGAGI (reference sequence).

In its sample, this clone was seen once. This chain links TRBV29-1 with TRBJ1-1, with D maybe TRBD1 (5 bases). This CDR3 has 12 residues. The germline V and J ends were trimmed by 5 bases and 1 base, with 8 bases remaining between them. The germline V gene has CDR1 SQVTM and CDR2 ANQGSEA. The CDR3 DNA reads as TGCAGCGTTCAGGGAGGGAACACTGAAGCTTTCTTT. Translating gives CSVQGGNTEAFF.

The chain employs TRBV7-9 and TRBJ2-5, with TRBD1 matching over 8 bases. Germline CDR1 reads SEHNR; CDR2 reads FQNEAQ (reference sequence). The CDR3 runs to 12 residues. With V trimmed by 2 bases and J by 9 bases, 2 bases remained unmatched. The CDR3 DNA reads TGTGCCAGCAGCTTAACGGACAGGGCCCAGTACTTC. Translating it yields CASSLTDRAQYF.

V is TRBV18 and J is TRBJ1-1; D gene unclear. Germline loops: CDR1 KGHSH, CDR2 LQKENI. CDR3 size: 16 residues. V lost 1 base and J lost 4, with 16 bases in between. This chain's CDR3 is CASSPQVTGGGTEAFF. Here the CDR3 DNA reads TGTGCCAGCTCACCACAAGTCACGGGAGGAGGCACTGAAGCTTTCTTT.

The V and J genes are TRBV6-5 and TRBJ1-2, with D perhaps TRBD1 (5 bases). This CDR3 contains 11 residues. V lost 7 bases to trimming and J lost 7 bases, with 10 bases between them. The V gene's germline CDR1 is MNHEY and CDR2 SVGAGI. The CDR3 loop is CASTGGVGYTF. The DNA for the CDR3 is TGTGCCAGCACCGGGGGGGTTGGCTACACCTTC.

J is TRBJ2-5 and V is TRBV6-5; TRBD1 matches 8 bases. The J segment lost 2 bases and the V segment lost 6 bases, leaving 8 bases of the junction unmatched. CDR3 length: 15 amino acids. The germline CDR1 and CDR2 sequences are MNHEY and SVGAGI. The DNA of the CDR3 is TGTGCCAGCAGAACCGGGACAGGCTTTCAAGAGACCCAGTACTTC. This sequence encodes CASRTGTGFQETQYF.

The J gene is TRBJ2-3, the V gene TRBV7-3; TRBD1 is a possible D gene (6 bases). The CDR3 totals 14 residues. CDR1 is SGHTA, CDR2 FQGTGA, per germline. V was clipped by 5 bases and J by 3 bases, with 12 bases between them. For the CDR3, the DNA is TGTGCCAGCAGCAAAAGGACAGTGACAGATACGCAGTATTTT. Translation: CASSKRTVTDTQYF.

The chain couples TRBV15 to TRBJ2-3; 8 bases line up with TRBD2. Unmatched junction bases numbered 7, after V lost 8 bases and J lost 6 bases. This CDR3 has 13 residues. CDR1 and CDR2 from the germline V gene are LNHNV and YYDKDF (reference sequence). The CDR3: CATARKRGDTQYF. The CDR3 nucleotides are TGTGCCACCGCCCGAAAGCGGGGGGATACGCAGTATTTT.

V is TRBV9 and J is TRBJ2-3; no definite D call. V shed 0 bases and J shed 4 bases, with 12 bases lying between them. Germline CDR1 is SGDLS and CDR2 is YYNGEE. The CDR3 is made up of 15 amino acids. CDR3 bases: TGTGCCAGCAGCGTAGCTCCCCTAGACCCAGATACGCAGTATTTT. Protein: CASSVAPLDPDTQYF.

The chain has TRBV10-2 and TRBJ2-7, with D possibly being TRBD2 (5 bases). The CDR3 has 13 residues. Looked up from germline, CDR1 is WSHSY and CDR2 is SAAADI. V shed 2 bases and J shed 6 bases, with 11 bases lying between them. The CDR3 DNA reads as TGCGCCAGCAGTGAGCGGACTGGCGGCGAGCAGTACTTC. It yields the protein CASSERTGGEQYF.

CDR3 amino acids: CASSFSGTADYYGYTF. CDR3 DNA sequence: TGTGCCAGCAGCTTTTCCGGGACAGCAGATTACTATGGCTACACCTTC. This chain connects TRBV7-6 to TRBJ1-2, with 7 nucleotides matching TRBD1. This CDR3 region has 16 residues. From germline, CDR1 is SGHVS and CDR2 FNYEAQ. J gave up 3 bases and V 3 bases, and 10 bases lay outside the gene matches.